Following are 8 T cell receptor beta chains from one sample sequenced in a study of T-cell memory formation after mild COVID-19. TCRdb re-called the 5' RACE reads with MiXCR, one entry per CDR3 protein. The table shows 450,000 to 650,000 distinct CDR3 sequences, with less than 25% occurring only once. Sequenced sample: PBMCs or a T cell subset sorted from them (not recorded which). These TCRs come from an adult woman who had mild COVID-19 (a few samples of this study predate the infection). Cell type and time point are not known.

In this sample, this clonotype turned up once. The chain recombines TRBV7-6 with TRBJ1-2; possible D gene TRBD1, 5 bases. Germline V gene sequence: CDR1 SGHVS, CDR2 FNYEAQ. The CDR3 contains 15 residues. V lost 2 bases and J lost 8, with 18 bases in between. In DNA form, the CDR3 reads TGTGCCAGCAGCTTAAGCCCTGGGGCAGCGGGGGGCTACACCTTC. Translating gives CASSLSPGAAGGYTF.

This clonotype was recorded a few times. The rearrangement uses TRBV4-1 and TRBJ2-5; 9 nucleotides agree with TRBD2. CDR1 MGHRA and CDR2 YSYEKL come from the germline V gene. V shed 4 bases, J shed 1 base, and the junction held 4 bases outside the gene matches. This CDR3 has 15 residues. CDR3 sequence: CASSPLSGGQETQYF. The DNA for the CDR3 is TGCGCCAGCAGCCCCCTTAGCGGGGGCCAAGAGACCCAGTACTTC.

The chain carries TRBV3-1 and TRBJ2-7; a possible D gene is TRBD2 (6 bases). Trimming shortened V by 4 bases and J by 3 bases, and 13 bases separated the two germline ends. The CDR3 covers 14 residues. CDR1 is LGHDT, CDR2 YNNKEL, per germline (reference sequence). CDR3 DNA sequence: TGTGCCAGCAGCCCGGGACTGCAGTACTACGAGCAGTACTTC. Translated: CASSPGLQYYEQYF.

The rearrangement links TRBV20-1 to TRBJ2-5; 14 bases fit TRBD2. Germline trimming cut 5 bases from V and 1 base from J; bases unmatched to any gene: 9. The CDR3 has 17 residues. The germline V gene encodes CDR1 DFQATT and CDR2 SNEGSKA (reference sequence). The DNA of the CDR3 is TGCAGTGCTCGGACTAGCGGGAGGATATACATCCAAGAGACCCAGTACTTC. Protein: CSARTSGRIYIQETQYF.

V usage is TRBV7-9 and J usage is TRBJ2-7; 13 nucleotides match TRBD2. The V gene's germline CDR1 is SEHNR and CDR2 FQNEAQ (reference sequence). The CDR3 totals 16 residues. J was trimmed by 2 bases and V by 6 bases; bases with no gene match: 7. CDR3 region: CASSPGLAGLTYEQYF. CDR3 sequence (DNA): TGTGCCAGCAGTCCGGGACTAGCGGGGCTAACCTACGAGCAGTACTTC.

This clonotype came up a few times. The chain couples TRBV20-1 to TRBJ2-2; the D gene is possibly TRBD2 (5 bases). The CDR3 runs to 16 residues. Germline V gives CDR1 DFQATT, CDR2 SNEGSKA (reference sequence). V lost 5 bases, J lost 7 bases, and 23 bases lay in between. The CDR3 DNA follows: TGCAGTGCTCACGGTCCGTGGGGTCTTCGGGACGGGGAGCTGTTTTTT. This sequence encodes CSAHGPWGLRDGELFF.

The sample holds one count of this clonotype. V gene TRBV12-3 or TRBV12-4 combines with J gene TRBJ2-5; perhaps TRBD2 as D (7 bases). Trimming cost V 1 base and J 5 bases, with 23 bases left between them. The CDR3 runs 18 residues. Here the CDR3 reads CASSLGAIEGGGAETQYF. The CDR3, as DNA: TGTGCCAGCAGTTTAGGGGCTATTGAAGGCGGGGGCGCGGAGACCCAGTACTTC.

This clonotype came up a few times. The chain recombines TRBV11-2 with TRBJ1-2; D not resolved. In germline, CDR1 is SGHAT, CDR2 FQNNGV. CDR3 size: 14 residues. Deletions cut 3 bases from V and 8 bases from J, with 16 bases between. The CDR3 DNA is TGTGCCAGCAGCTTCGTCTCACACAACCCCGGCTACACCTTC. Its protein product is CASSFVSHNPGYTF.